These T cell receptor beta chains were read from a single sample in a study of cytomegalovirus exposure and HLA in healthy donors. Here immunoSEQ multiplex PCR was the method, and the copy in TCRdb shows in-frame clones only, minus some. The table has fewer than 150,000 clones, approximately 15% seen once. The material sequenced was PBMCs. These receptors came from a woman aged 18-29 years in good health and CMV-seronegative. Each CDR3 is given with its conserved first and last residue. A D gene is named only where the DNA matches it firmly. Size is omitted from some rows. Given values are once, few, many or a class for expanded clones.

d_gene: TRBD1
j_gene: TRBJ1-1
v_gene: TRBV13
abundance: .
CDR3aa: CASSLRTGVAEAFF
CDR3nt: TGTGCCAGCAGCTTAAGGACAGGGGTCGCTGAAGCTTTCTTT

d_gene: .
j_gene: TRBJ1-6
v_gene: TRBV4-2
abundance: .
CDR3aa: CASSQDLAPPLHF
CDR3nt: TGTGCCAGCAGCCAAGATTTGGCCCCACCCCTCCACTTT

d_gene: TRBD1
j_gene: TRBJ1-5
v_gene: TRBV2
abundance: .
CDR3aa: CASRGTERLSNQPQHF
CDR3nt: TGTGCCAGCAGGGGGACAGAGCGCTTAAGCAATCAGCCCCAGCATTTT

d_gene: .
j_gene: TRBJ2-7
v_gene: TRBV5-6
abundance: .
CDR3aa: CASSLAGSYEQYF
CDR3nt: TGTGCCAGCAGCTTGGCCGGGAGCTACGAGCAGTACTTC

d_gene: .
j_gene: TRBJ2-2
v_gene: TRBV9
abundance: few
CDR3aa: CASSVEQGATGELFF
CDR3nt: TGTGCCAGCAGCGTCGAGCAGGGCGCCACCGGGGAGCTGTTTTTT

d_gene: .
j_gene: TRBJ1-4
v_gene: TRBV5-4
abundance: .
CDR3aa: CASSLGTVSEKLFF
CDR3nt: TGTGCCAGCAGCTTGGGCACAGTTTCCGAAAAACTGTTTTTT

d_gene: .
j_gene: TRBJ2-7
v_gene: TRBV30
abundance: few
CDR3aa: CAWSVQGAYEQYF
CDR3nt: TGTGCCTGGAGTGTACAGGGAGCCTACGAGCAGTACTTC

d_gene: .
j_gene: TRBJ1-2
v_gene: TRBV23-1
abundance: few
CDR3aa: CASSHSLCRGHYGYTF
CDR3nt: TGCGCCAGCAGTCATTCCCTGTGTAGGGGCCACTATGGCTACACCTTC

d_gene: TRBD2
j_gene: TRBJ2-1
v_gene: TRBV7-6
abundance: .
CDR3aa: CASSLALGLAVSGDEQFF
CDR3nt: TGTGCCAGCAGCTTAGCGCTCGGACTAGCGGTTTCTGGAGATGAGCAGTTCTTC

d_gene: .
j_gene: TRBJ2-3
v_gene: TRBV2
abundance: .
CDR3aa: CASSPRGFTDTQYF
CDR3nt: TGTGCCAGCAGTCCGCGGGGATTCACAGATACGCAGTATTTT

d_gene: .
j_gene: TRBJ2-7
v_gene: TRBV4-1
abundance: few
CDR3aa: CASSQGPPRVEQYF
CDR3nt: TGCGCCAGCAGCCAAGGCCCCCCTCGGGTCGAGCAGTACTTC

d_gene: .
j_gene: TRBJ2-7
v_gene: TRBV28
abundance: .
CDR3aa: CASSPQSQEQYF
CDR3nt: TGTGCCAGCAGCCCCCAGTCGCAAGAGCAGTACTTC

d_gene: .
j_gene: TRBJ1-1
v_gene: TRBV4-3
abundance: few
CDR3aa: CASSLQGNTEAFF
CDR3nt: TGCGCCAGCAGCCTACAGGGGAACACTGAAGCTTTCTTT

d_gene: .
j_gene: TRBJ1-4
v_gene: TRBV5-1
abundance: .
CDR3aa: CASSGGGGRNEKLFF
CDR3nt: TGCGCCAGCAGCGGCGGGGGAGGTAGGAATGAAAAACTGTTTTTT

d_gene: TRBD1
j_gene: TRBJ2-7
v_gene: TRBV27
abundance: .
CDR3aa: CASSDLGTENSYEQYF
CDR3nt: TGTGCCAGCAGTGACTTGGGGACAGAGAACTCCTACGAGCAGTACTTC

d_gene: TRBD2
j_gene: TRBJ2-5
v_gene: TRBV9
abundance: .
CDR3aa: CASSVYGRETQYF
CDR3nt: TGTGCCAGCAGCGTGTACGGGAGGGAGACCCAGTACTTC

d_gene: TRBD1
j_gene: TRBJ2-1
v_gene: TRBV7-6
abundance: .
CDR3aa: CASSSTGVDEQFF
CDR3nt: TGTGCCAGCAGCTCGACAGGGGTCGATGAGCAGTTCTTC

d_gene: TRBD1
j_gene: TRBJ1-5
v_gene: TRBV30
abundance: few
CDR3aa: CAAQGTDNQPQHF
CDR3nt: TGTGCTGCACAGGGGACAGACAATCAGCCCCAGCATTTT

d_gene: TRBD2
j_gene: TRBJ2-7
v_gene: TRBV28
abundance: .
CDR3aa: CASSLLAGEQYF
CDR3nt: TGTGCCAGCAGCCTCTTAGCGGGAGAGCAGTACTTC

d_gene: TRBD1
j_gene: TRBJ1-3
v_gene: TRBV5-6
abundance: few
CDR3aa: CASSFGQARNTIYF
CDR3nt: TGTGCCAGCAGCTTCGGACAGGCCCGAAACACCATATATTTT

d_gene: .
j_gene: TRBJ1-2
v_gene: TRBV4-1
abundance: .
CDR3aa: CASSQDLNSHGYTF
CDR3nt: TGCGCCAGCAGCCAAGATCTCAACTCCCATGGCTACACCTTC

d_gene: TRBD1
j_gene: TRBJ2-7
v_gene: TRBV27
abundance: .
CDR3aa: CASSLLAGQGSYEQYF
CDR3nt: TGTGCCAGCAGTTTATTGGCGGGACAGGGGTCCTACGAGCAGTACTTC

d_gene: TRBD2
j_gene: TRBJ2-3
v_gene: TRBV5-1
abundance: .
CDR3aa: CASSSGLAGGLSTDTQYF
CDR3nt: TGCGCCAGCAGCTCGGGACTAGCGGGAGGGTTGAGCACAGATACGCAGTATTTT

d_gene: .
j_gene: TRBJ2-7
v_gene: TRBV5-8
abundance: few
CDR3aa: CASRRTYEQYF
CDR3nt: TGTGCCAGCAGGCGAACCTACGAGCAGTACTTC

d_gene: .
j_gene: TRBJ2-2
v_gene: TRBV27
abundance: .
CDR3aa: CASSSTGLRELFF
CDR3nt: TGTGCCAGCAGTTCGACAGGTCTCCGGGAGCTGTTTTTT

d_gene: .
j_gene: TRBJ2-1
v_gene: TRBV2
abundance: .
CDR3aa: CATQLRQVYNEQFF
CDR3nt: TGTGCCACCCAGTTAAGGCAGGTCTACAATGAGCAGTTCTTC

d_gene: .
j_gene: TRBJ1-4
v_gene: TRBV28
abundance: .
CDR3aa: CASSGGGAEKLFF
CDR3nt: TGTGCCAGCAGTGGGGGAGGGGCGGAAAAACTGTTTTTT

d_gene: .
j_gene: TRBJ2-7
v_gene: TRBV7-9
abundance: .
CDR3aa: CASRGGVEQYF
CDR3nt: TGTGCCAGCAGGGGCGGGGTCGAGCAGTACTTC

d_gene: .
j_gene: TRBJ2-1
v_gene: TRBV7-9
abundance: .
CDR3aa: CASMVTLARNEQFF
CDR3nt: TGTGCCAGCATGGTCACTCTTGCCCGCAATGAGCAGTTCTTC

d_gene: TRBD1
j_gene: TRBJ1-1
v_gene: TRBV4-2
abundance: .
CDR3aa: CASSHGQGGNTEAFF
CDR3nt: TGTGCCAGCAGCCATGGACAGGGGGGGAACACTGAAGCTTTCTTT

d_gene: .
j_gene: TRBJ2-1
v_gene: TRBV30
abundance: .
CDR3aa: CALTSLNEQFF
CDR3nt: TGTGCCTTGACTAGTCTCAATGAGCAGTTCTTC

d_gene: .
j_gene: TRBJ1-1
v_gene: TRBV5-4
abundance: .
CDR3aa: CASSLERGTEAFF
CDR3nt: TGTGCCAGCAGCTTGGAAAGGGGGACTGAAGCTTTCTTT

d_gene: .
j_gene: TRBJ1-5
v_gene: TRBV5-1
abundance: .
CDR3aa: CASSLVGRGDQPQHF
CDR3nt: TGCGCCAGCAGCTTAGTAGGCCGCGGTGATCAGCCCCAGCATTTT

d_gene: TRBD1
j_gene: TRBJ1-4
v_gene: TRBV2
abundance: .
CDR3aa: CASSYRGQAEKLFF
CDR3nt: TGTGCCAGCAGCTACAGGGGGCAGGCCGAAAAACTGTTTTTT

d_gene: .
j_gene: TRBJ1-1
v_gene: TRBV9
abundance: .
CDR3aa: CASGGATVNTEAFF
CDR3nt: TGTGCCAGCGGCGGGGCCACGGTGAACACTGAAGCTTTCTTT

d_gene: .
j_gene: TRBJ1-1
v_gene: TRBV15
abundance: .
CDR3aa: CATSRGGRGNTEAFF
CDR3nt: TGTGCCACCAGCAGAGGCGGGCGGGGGAACACTGAAGCTTTCTTT

d_gene: .
j_gene: TRBJ1-3
v_gene: TRBV9
abundance: .
CDR3aa: CASSVGGSRSGNTIYF
CDR3nt: TGTGCCAGCAGCGTCGGCGGGTCTCGCTCTGGAAACACCATATATTTT

d_gene: TRBD1
j_gene: TRBJ1-1
v_gene: TRBV15
abundance: .
CDR3aa: CATSRTRTGSNTEAFF
CDR3nt: TGTGCCACCAGCAGAACCAGGACAGGGTCGAACACTGAAGCTTTCTTT

d_gene: .
j_gene: TRBJ2-2
v_gene: TRBV19
abundance: .
CDR3aa: CASRGATMNTGELFF
CDR3nt: TGTGCCAGTAGAGGAGCTACCATGAACACCGGGGAGCTGTTTTTT

d_gene: TRBD1
j_gene: TRBJ2-7
v_gene: TRBV23-1
abundance: few
CDR3aa: CASSQFEGQVRPFFYEQYF
CDR3nt: TGCGCCAGCAGTCAGTTTGAGGGACAGGTCCGACCCTTTTTCTACGAGCAGTACTTC

d_gene: TRBD1
j_gene: TRBJ2-3
v_gene: TRBV6-4
abundance: .
CDR3aa: CASSGQGFGGTQYF
CDR3nt: TGTGCCAGCAGTGGACAGGGCTTTGGAGGTACGCAGTATTTT

d_gene: TRBD1
j_gene: TRBJ1-2
v_gene: TRBV7-2
abundance: .
CDR3aa: CASSLGQGVLGYTF
CDR3nt: TGTGCCAGCAGCTTGGGACAGGGGGTTTTAGGCTACACCTTC

d_gene: .
j_gene: TRBJ2-1
v_gene: TRBV10-3
abundance: .
CDR3aa: CATSSAGATYNEQFF
CDR3nt: TGTGCCACCTCCTCAGCGGGCGCAACCTACAATGAGCAGTTCTTC

d_gene: TRBD1
j_gene: TRBJ2-2
v_gene: TRBV7-9
abundance: few
CDR3aa: CASSLEGQGITGELFF
CDR3nt: TGTGCCAGCAGCTTAGAGGGACAGGGGATCACCGGGGAGCTGTTTTTT

d_gene: .
j_gene: TRBJ2-5
v_gene: TRBV19
abundance: .
CDR3aa: CASSPGYVGRLETQYF
CDR3nt: TGTGCCAGTAGCCCCGGTTATGTGGGGCGATTGGAGACCCAGTACTTC

d_gene: .
j_gene: TRBJ2-7
v_gene: TRBV5-1
abundance: .
CDR3aa: CASSLVRDEQYF
CDR3nt: TGCGCCAGCAGCTTGGTCAGGGACGAGCAGTACTTC

d_gene: .
j_gene: TRBJ2-5
v_gene: TRBV21-1
abundance: once
CDR3aa: CASSKKPPGGETQYF
CDR3nt: TGTGCCAGCAGCAAAAAACCCCCAGGGGGGGAGACCCAGTACTTC

d_gene: TRBD2
j_gene: TRBJ2-5
v_gene: TRBV2
abundance: few
CDR3aa: CASSVLAGGETQYF
CDR3nt: TGTGCCAGCAGTGTACTAGCGGGAGGTGAGACCCAGTACTTC

d_gene: TRBD1
j_gene: TRBJ2-2
v_gene: TRBV7-9
abundance: few
CDR3aa: CASSPQRTGVTGELFF
CDR3nt: TGTGCCAGCAGCCCGCAGCGGACAGGGGTAACCGGGGAGCTGTTTTTT